Listed here are 4 T cell receptor beta chains from one sample, sequenced in a study of blood T cell repertoires in COVID-19. Some clones are missing from TCRdb's copy, which holds only in-frame ones; the method was immunoSEQ multiplex PCR. Among over 55,000 clones, approximately 85% were seen once, and the ten largest hold roughly 24%. Sequenced sample: peripheral blood. Receptors were obtained from a man aged 50 or older with acute or convalescent COVID-19.

The chain links TRBV19 to TRBJ2-2; 8 positions agree with TRBD2. The junction had 13 bases not matched to a gene; V was cut back by 8 bases and J by 5 bases. CDR3 length equals 16 residues. Germline V gene data show CDR1 as LNHDA and CDR2 as SQIVND (reference sequence). CDR3 region: CASLNPGGPRTGELFF. CDR3 in DNA: TGTGCCAGTCTCAACCCGGGGGGGCCGAGAACCGGGGAGCTGTTTTTT.

The chain links TRBV19 to TRBJ2-1; no firm D call. This CDR3 is 11 amino acids long. Germline V gives CDR1 LNHDA, CDR2 SQIVND (reference sequence). Between the trimmed V and J ends, which lost 3 bases and 7 bases, there was a span of 4 bases. Here the CDR3 reads CASSIRNEQFF. The CDR3, as DNA: TGTGCCAGTAGTATCAGGAATGAGCAGTTCTTC.

This chain joins TRBV20-1 and TRBJ2-5; 8 bases are a match to TRBD2. The CDR3 contains 16 residues. CDR1 is DFQATT and CDR2 is SNEGSKA in the germline V gene (reference sequence). The V segment lost 3 bases and the J segment 0 bases; nucleotides outside the gene matches: 9. CDR3 in DNA: TGCAGTGCTAGTGGTGCGACGGGGGGGTACCAAGAGACCCAGTACTTC. Translated, it gives CSASGATGGYQETQYF.

This rearrangement joins TRBV6-1 to TRBJ1-4, with D perhaps TRBD1 (6 bases). The CDR3 loop spans 11 amino acids. Germline lookup yields CDR1 MNHNS and CDR2 SASEGT. Trimming removed 0 bases from V and 15 bases from J, with 8 bases in between. For the CDR3, the DNA is TGTGCCAGCAGTGAAGCGGGGGCAGTGTTTTTT. It encodes CASSEAGAVFF.